This TCR beta chain was sequenced in a study of identical twins. General study findings and limits: Out-of-frame alpha sequences common to twins were enriched for low generation probability.

TCRdb re-called the 5' RACE reads through MiXCR, storing one row per CDR3 protein. The sample holds 210,000 or so distinct CDR3 sequences, 15% seen once. V shed 7 bases and J shed 0 bases, with 13 bases lying between them. The CDR3 covers 14 residues. In germline, CDR1 is DFQATT, CDR2 SNEGSKA (reference sequence). This clonotype was seen more than once but under ten times. Its antigen is undetermined. This sample was shared with a second study, whose subject was T cells expressing NK-cell markers.

This chain joins TRBV20-1 and TRBJ1-5, with D unclear. Input material: CD8+ T cells sorted from blood. This TCR came from a woman aged 18 to 35 in good health. The CDR3 protein is CSGLGGYSNQPQHF. CDR3 coding DNA: TGCAGTGGCCTCGGAGGGTATAGCAATCAGCCCCAGCATTTT.